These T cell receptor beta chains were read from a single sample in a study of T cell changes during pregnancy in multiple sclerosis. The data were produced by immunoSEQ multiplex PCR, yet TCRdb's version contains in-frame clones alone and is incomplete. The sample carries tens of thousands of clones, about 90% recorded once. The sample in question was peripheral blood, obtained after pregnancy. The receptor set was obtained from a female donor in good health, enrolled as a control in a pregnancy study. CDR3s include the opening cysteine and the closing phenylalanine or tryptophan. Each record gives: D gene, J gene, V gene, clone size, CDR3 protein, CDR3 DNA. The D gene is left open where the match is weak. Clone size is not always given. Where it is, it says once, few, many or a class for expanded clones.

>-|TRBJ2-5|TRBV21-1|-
CASSKDPGGLKETQYF
TGTGCCAGCAGCAAAGATCCGGGGGGCCTGAAAGAGACCCAGTACTTC
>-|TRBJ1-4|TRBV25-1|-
CASSDYGSNEKLFF
TGTGCCAGCAGTGACTACGGGAGTAATGAAAAACTGTTTTTT
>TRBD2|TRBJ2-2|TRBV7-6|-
CASSPSGGARDTGELFF
TGTGCCAGCAGCCCTAGCGGGGGGGCCAGGGACACCGGGGAGCTGTTTTTT
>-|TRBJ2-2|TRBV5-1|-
CASSPLTGNTGELFF
TGCGCCAGCAGCCCACTGACAGGGAACACCGGGGAGCTGTTTTTT
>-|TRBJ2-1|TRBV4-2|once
CASSQGIATPNEQFF
TGTGCCAGCAGCCAAGGGATAGCGACTCCCAATGAGCAGTTCTTC
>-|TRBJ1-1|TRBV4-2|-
CASSQDLWGANTEAFF
TGTGCCAGCAGCCAAGATCTATGGGGAGCGAACACTGAAGCTTTCTTT
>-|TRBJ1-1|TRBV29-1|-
CSIRGAGENTEAFF
TGCAGCATACGAGGGGCAGGGGAGAACACTGAAGCTTTCTTT
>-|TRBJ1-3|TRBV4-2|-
CASSPDGGSRAGNTIYF
TGTGCCAGCAGCCCCGATGGAGGATCGAGAGCTGGAAACACCATATATTTT
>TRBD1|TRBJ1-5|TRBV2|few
CASKDRGNQPQHF
TGTGCCAGCAAGGACAGGGGTAATCAGCCCCAGCATTTT
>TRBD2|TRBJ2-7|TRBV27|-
CASSLGGRVYEQYF
TGTGCCAGCAGTTTGGGAGGGAGGGTCTACGAGCAGTACTTC
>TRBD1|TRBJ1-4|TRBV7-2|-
CASSVGTGFEKLFF
TGTGCCAGCAGCGTCGGGACAGGGTTTGAAAAACTGTTTTTT
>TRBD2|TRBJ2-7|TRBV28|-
CASSLGGGYEQYF
TGTGCCAGCAGTTTAGGGGGAGGGTACGAGCAGTACTTC
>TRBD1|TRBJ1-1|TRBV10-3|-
CATSDRDSEQATEAFF
TGTGCCACATCCGACAGGGATAGTGAACAGGCCACTGAAGCTTTCTTT
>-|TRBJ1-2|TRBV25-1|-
CASRSNKEYGYTF
TGTGCCAGCAGGTCCAACAAGGAGTATGGCTACACCTTC
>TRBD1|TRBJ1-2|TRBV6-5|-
CASSYSLDRGQGYTF
TGTGCCAGCAGTTACTCGCTTGACAGGGGGCAAGGCTACACCTTC
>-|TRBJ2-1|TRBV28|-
CASGPYNEQFF
TGTGCCAGCGGCCCCTACAATGAGCAGTTCTTC
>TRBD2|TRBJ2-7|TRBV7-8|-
CASSFVRPGTSGALIPYEQYF
TGTGCCAGCAGCTTCGTGAGGCCCGGGACTAGCGGGGCACTCATCCCCTACGAGCAGTACTTC
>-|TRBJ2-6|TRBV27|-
CASSLLSSSSGANVLTF
TGTGCCAGCAGTTTATTATCGTCGAGCTCTGGGGCCAACGTCCTGACTTTC
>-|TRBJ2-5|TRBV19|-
CASSIVGEETQYF
TGTGCCAGTAGTATAGTGGGAGAAGAGACCCAGTACTTC
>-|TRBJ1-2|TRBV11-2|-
CASSSLKKQELGGYTF
TGTGCCAGCAGCTCCCTAAAAAAACAGGAACTTGGGGGCTACACCTTC
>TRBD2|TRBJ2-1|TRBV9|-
CASSVERTSGRWNEQFF
TGTGCCAGCAGCGTAGAACGGACTAGCGGGAGGTGGAATGAGCAGTTCTTC
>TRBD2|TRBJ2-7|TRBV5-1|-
CASSFGGGPYEQYF
TGCGCCAGCAGCTTTGGCGGGGGTCCCTACGAGCAGTACTTC
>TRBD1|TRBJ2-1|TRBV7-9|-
CASSWTGGAYNEQFF
TGTGCCAGCAGCTGGACAGGGGGCGCCTACAATGAGCAGTTCTTC
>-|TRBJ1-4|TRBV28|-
CASGANNEKLFF
TGTGCCAGCGGGGCTAATAATGAAAAACTGTTTTTT
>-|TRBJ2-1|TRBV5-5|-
CASSFYWTETYNEQFF
TGTGCCAGCAGCTTTTATTGGACAGAGACTTACAATGAGCAGTTCTTC
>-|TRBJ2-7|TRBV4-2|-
CASSQDGIYEQYF
TGTGCCAGCAGCCAAGACGGGATTTACGAGCAGTACTTC
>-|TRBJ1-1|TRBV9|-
CASSVDAGTEAFF
TGTGCCAGCAGCGTAGATGCGGGCACTGAAGCTTTCTTT
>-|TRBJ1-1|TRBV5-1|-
CASSFDRYTAFF
TGCGCCAGCAGCTTCGACAGGTATACGGCTTTCTTT
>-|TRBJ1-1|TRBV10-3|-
CAIMRGGGTEAFF
TGTGCCATCATGCGGGGAGGGGGCACTGAAGCTTTCTTT
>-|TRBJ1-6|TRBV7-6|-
CASSLRAGEDNSPLHF
TGTGCCAGCAGCTTGCGGGCAGGTGAAGATAATTCACCCCTCCACTTT
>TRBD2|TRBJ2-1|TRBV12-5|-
CASGPGTRGNEQFF
TGTGCTAGTGGTCCAGGGACTAGAGGGAATGAGCAGTTCTTC
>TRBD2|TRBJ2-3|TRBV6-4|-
CASAVGGGDTDTQYF
TGTGCCAGCGCGGTTGGGGGAGGGGACACAGATACGCAGTATTTT
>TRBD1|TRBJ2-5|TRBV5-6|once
CASSSEDRGLETQYF
TGTGCCAGCAGCTCCGAGGACAGGGGGCTGGAGACCCAGTACTTC
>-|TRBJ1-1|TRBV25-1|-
CASSESGGYGKAFF
TGTGCCAGCAGTGAATCTGGAGGGTACGGGAAAGCTTTCTTT
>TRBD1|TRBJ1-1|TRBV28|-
CASEAGGMNTEAFF
TGTGCCAGCGAGGCAGGGGGAATGAACACTGAAGCTTTCTTT
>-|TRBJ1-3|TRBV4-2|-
CASSQVGSAGNTIYF
TGTGCCAGCAGCCAAGTGGGGAGTGCTGGAAACACCATATATTTT
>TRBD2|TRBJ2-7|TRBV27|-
CASSLSLAGGPSYEQYF
TGTGCCAGCAGTTTATCCCTAGCGGGGGGCCCCTCCTACGAGCAGTACTTC
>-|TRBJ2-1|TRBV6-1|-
CASSASGLAEQFF
TGTGCCAGCAGCGCTTCGGGACTCGCTGAGCAGTTCTTC
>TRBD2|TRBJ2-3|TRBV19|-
CASRPDRSGSRGDTQYF
TGTGCCAGTAGACCCGACCGGAGCGGGAGTAGGGGAGATACGCAGTATTTT
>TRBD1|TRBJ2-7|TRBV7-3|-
CASSLLPGQGGHEQYF
TGTGCCAGCAGCTTATTGCCGGGACAGGGGGGCCACGAGCAGTACTTC
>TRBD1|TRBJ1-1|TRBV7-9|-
CASNRGGADTEAFF
TGTGCCAGCAACAGAGGGGGCGCAGACACTGAAGCTTTCTTT
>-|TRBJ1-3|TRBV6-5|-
CASSSQQGSSGNTIYF
TGTGCCAGCAGTTCCCAACAGGGAAGCTCTGGAAACACCATATATTTT
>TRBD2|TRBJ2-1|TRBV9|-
CASSQTSGLASGEQFF
TGTGCCAGCAGCCAGACTAGCGGGCTGGCCAGCGGTGAGCAGTTCTTC
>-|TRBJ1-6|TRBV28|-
CASSPPRGPNSPLHF
TGTGCCAGCAGCCCCCCCAGGGGCCCTAATTCACCCCTCCACTTT
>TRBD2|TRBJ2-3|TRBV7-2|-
CASRHGGGGGGITQYF
TGTGCCAGCAGGCACGGCGGGGGCGGGGGGGGAATTACGCAGTATTTT
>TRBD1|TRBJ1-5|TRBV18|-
CASSPPDRGTNQPQHF
TGTGCCAGCTCACCGCCGGACAGGGGAACCAATCAGCCCCAGCATTTT
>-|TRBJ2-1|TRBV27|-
CASRGGAVYNEQFF
TGTGCCAGCAGGGGGGGGGCGGTCTACAATGAGCAGTTCTTC
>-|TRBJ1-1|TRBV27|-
CASSLKIGVTEAFF
TGTGCCAGCAGTTTAAAAATAGGGGTGACTGAAGCTTTCTTT